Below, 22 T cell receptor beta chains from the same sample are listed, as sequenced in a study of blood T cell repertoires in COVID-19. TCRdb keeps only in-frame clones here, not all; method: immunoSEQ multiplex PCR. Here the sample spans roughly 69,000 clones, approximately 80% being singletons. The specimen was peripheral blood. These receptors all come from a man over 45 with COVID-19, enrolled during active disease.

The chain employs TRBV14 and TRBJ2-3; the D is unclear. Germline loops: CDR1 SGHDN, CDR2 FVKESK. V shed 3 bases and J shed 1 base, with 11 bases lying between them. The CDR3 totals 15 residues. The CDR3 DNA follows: TGTGCCAGCAGCCAGACCGGGTTTCGCACAGATACGCAGTATTTT. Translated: CASSQTGFRTDTQYF.

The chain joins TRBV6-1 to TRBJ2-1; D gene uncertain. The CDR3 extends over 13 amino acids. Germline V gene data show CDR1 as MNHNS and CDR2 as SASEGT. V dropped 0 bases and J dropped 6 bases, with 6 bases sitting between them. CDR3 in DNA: TGTGCCAGCAGTGAAGCTCGGAGCAATGAGCAGTTCTTC. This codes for CASSEARSNEQFF.

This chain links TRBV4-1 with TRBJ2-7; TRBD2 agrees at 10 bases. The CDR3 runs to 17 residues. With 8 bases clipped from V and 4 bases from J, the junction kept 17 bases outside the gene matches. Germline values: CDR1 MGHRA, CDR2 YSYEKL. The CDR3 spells CASLVASGGPGAYEQYF. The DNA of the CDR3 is TGCGCCAGCCTTGTGGCTAGCGGGGGTCCCGGGGCTTACGAGCAGTACTTC.

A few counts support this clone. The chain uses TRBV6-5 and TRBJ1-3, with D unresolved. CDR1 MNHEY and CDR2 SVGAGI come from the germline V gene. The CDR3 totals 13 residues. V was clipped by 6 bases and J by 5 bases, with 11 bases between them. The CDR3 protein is CASREDDRNTIYF. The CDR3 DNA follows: TGTGCCAGCAGGGAGGACGATCGAAACACCATATATTTT.

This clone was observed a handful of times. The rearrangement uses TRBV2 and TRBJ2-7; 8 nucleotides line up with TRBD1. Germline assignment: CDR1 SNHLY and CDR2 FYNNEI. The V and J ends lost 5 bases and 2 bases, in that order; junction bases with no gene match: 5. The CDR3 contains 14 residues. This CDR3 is CASSTGGLAYEQYF. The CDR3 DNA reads TGTGCCAGCAGTACAGGGGGATTAGCCTACGAGCAGTACTTC. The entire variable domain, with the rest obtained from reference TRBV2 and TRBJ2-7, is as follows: EPEVTQTPSHQVTQMGQEVILRCVPISNHLYFYWYRQILGQKVEFLVSFYNNEISEKSEIFDDQFSVERPDGSNFTLKIRSTKLEDSAMYFCASSTGGLAYEQYFGPGTRLTVT.

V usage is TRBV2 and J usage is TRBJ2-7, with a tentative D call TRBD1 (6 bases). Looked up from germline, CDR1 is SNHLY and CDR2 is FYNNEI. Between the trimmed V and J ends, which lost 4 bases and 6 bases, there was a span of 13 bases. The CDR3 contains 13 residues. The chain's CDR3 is CASSVRTDSEQYF. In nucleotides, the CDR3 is TGTGCCAGCAGTGTTCGGACAGATTCCGAGCAGTACTTC.

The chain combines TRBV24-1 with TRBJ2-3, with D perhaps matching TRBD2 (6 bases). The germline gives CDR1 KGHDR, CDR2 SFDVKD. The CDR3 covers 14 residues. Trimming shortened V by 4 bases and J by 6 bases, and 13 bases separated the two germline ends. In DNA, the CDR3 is TGTGCCACCAGTGAAAACAGGAGGGCGGATACGCAGTATTTT. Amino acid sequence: CATSENRRADTQYF.

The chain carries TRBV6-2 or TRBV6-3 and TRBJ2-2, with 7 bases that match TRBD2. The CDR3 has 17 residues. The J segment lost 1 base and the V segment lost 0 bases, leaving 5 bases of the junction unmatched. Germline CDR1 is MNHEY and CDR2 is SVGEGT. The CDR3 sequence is CASSYSWTRKNTGELFF. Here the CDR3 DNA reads TGTGCCAGCAGTTACTCCTGGACTAGAAAGAACACCGGGGAGCTGTTTTTT.

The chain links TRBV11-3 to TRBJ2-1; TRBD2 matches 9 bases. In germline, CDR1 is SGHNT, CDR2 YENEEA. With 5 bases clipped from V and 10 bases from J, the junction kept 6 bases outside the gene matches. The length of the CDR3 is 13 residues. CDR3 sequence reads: CASSPPAGGEQFF. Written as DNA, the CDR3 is TGTGCCAGCAGCCCTCCTGCGGGAGGGGAGCAGTTCTTC.

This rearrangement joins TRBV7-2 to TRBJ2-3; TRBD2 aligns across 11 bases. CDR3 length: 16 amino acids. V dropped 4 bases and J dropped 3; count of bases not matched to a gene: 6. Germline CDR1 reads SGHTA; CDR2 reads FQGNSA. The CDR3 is CASSSPTSGVTDTQYF. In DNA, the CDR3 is TGTGCCAGCAGCTCGCCGACTAGCGGGGTTACAGATACGCAGTATTTT.

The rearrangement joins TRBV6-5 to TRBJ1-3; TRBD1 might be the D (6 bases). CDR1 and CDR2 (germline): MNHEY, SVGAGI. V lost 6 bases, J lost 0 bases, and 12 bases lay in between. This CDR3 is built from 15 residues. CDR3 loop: CASSPGQDSGNTIYF. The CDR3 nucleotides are TGTGCCAGCAGCCCGGGACAAGACTCTGGAAACACCATATATTTT.

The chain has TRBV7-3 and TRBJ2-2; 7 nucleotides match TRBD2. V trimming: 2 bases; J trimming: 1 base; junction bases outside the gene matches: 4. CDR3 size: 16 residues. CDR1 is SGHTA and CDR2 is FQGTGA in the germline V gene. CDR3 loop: CASSLLGGGNTGELFF. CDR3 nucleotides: TGTGCCAGCAGCTTACTCGGCGGGGGGAACACCGGGGAGCTGTTTTTT.

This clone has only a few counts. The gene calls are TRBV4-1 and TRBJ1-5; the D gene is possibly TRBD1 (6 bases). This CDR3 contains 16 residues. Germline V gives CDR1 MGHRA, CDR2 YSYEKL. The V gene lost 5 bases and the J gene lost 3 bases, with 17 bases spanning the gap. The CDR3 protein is CASSARTTGFNQPQHF. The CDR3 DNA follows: TGCGCCAGCAGCGCTAGGACGACAGGCTTCAATCAGCCCCAGCATTTT.

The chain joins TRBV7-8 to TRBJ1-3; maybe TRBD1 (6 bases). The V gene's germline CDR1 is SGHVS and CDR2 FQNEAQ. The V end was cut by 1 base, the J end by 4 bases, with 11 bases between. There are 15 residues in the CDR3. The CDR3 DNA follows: TGTGCCAGCAGCTTAGAGCAGGGGCAAGGAAACACCATATATTTT. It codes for CASSLEQGQGNTIYF.

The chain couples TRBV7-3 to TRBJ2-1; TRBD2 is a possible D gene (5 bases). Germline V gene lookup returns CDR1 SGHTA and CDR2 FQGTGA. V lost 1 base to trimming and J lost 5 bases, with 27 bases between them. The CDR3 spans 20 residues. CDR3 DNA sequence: TGTGCCAGCAGCTTAATACTGGGAGAGAATTTAGAGGGCTACCACAATGAGCAGTTCTTC. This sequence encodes CASSLILGENLEGYHNEQFF.

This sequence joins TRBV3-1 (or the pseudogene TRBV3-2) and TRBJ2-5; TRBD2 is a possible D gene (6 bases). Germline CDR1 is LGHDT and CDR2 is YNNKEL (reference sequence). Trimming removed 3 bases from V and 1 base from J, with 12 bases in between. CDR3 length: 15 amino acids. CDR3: CASSHGGGVQETQYF. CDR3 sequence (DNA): TGTGCCAGCAGCCATGGTGGCGGGGTCCAAGAGACCCAGTACTTC.

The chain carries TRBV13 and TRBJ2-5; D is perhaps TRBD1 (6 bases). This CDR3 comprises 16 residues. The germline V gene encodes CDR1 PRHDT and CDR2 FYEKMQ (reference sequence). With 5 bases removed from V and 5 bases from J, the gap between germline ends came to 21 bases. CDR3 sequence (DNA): TGTGCCAGCAGCCTCCTAGGGGGAGTGAGTGCGGAGACCCAGTACTTC. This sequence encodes CASSLLGGVSAETQYF.

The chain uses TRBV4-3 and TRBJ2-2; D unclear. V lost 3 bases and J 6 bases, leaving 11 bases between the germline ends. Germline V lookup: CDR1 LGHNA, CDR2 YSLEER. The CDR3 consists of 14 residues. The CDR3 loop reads CASSQLRSPGELFF. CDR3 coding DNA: TGCGCCAGCAGCCAGTTACGGTCCCCCGGGGAGCTGTTTTTT.

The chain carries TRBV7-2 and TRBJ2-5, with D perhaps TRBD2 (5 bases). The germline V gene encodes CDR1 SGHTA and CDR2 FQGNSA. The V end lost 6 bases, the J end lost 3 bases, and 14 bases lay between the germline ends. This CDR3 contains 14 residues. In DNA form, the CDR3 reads TGTGCCAGCAGTCTCGCGGCCGGGGAAGAGACCCAGTACTTC. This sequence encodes CASSLAAGEETQYF. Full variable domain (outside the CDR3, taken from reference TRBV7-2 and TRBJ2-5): GAGVSQSPSNKVTEKGKDVELRCDPISGHTALYWYRQSLGQGLEFLIYFQGNSAPDKSGLPSDRFSAERTGGSVSTLTIQRTQQEDSAVYLCASSLAAGEETQYFGPGTRLLVL.

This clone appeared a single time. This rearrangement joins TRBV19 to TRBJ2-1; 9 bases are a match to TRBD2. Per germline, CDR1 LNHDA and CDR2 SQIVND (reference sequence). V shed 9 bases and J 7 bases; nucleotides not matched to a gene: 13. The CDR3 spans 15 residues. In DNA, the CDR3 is TGTGCCAGCCGGAGGGGAGCGGGGGGAGAAAATGAGCAGTTCTTC. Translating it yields CASRRGAGGENEQFF.

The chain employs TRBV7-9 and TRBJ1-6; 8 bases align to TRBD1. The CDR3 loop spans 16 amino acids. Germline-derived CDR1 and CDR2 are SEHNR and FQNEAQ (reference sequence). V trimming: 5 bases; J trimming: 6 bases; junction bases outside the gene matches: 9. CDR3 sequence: CASSLRTGYANSPLHF. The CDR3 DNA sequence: TGTGCCAGCAGCCTCCGGACAGGGTATGCTAATTCACCCCTCCACTTT.

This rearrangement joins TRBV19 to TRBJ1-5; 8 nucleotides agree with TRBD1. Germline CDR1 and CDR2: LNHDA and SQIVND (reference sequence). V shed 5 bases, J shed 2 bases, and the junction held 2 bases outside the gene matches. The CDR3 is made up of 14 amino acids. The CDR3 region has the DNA TGTGCCAGTAGTCAGGGGGCGGGCAATCAGCCCCAGCATTTT. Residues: CASSQGAGNQPQHF.